Shown below are 3 T cell receptor beta chains from a single sample sequenced in a study of blood T cell repertoires in COVID-19. Profiled with immunoSEQ multiplex PCR; TCRdb holds only in-frame clones, not every one. Among around 230,000 clones listed, 87% were seen once. Sequencing used PBMCs or T cells enriched from blood (not recorded which). All receptors derive from a man younger than 30 with acute COVID-19.

The chain combines TRBV3-1 (or the pseudogene TRBV3-2) with TRBJ1-5; D not certain. CDR3 size: 14 residues. V lost 5 bases and J 3 bases, leaving 11 bases between the germline ends. Per germline, CDR1 LGHDT and CDR2 YNNKEL (reference sequence). The CDR3 DNA reads as TGTGCCAGCAGCACCGGGAGGCCCAATCAGCCCCAGCATTTT. Its translation: CASSTGRPNQPQHF.

The chain combines TRBV19 with TRBJ1-3; TRBD1 might be the D (6 bases). The CDR3 contains 14 residues. The V end lost 6 bases, the J end lost 0 bases, and 9 bases lay between the germline ends. The germline V gene encodes CDR1 LNHDA and CDR2 SQIVND (reference sequence). In nucleotides, the CDR3 is TGTGCCAGTAGCAGGGGCGACTCTGGAAACACCATATATTTT. It is translated as CASSRGDSGNTIYF.

The V call is TRBV19, the J call TRBJ1-2; a weak D match, TRBD1 (6 bases). The CDR3 sequence is 11 residues long. Looked up from germline, CDR1 is LNHDA and CDR2 is SQIVND (reference sequence). The V and J ends lost 10 bases and 8 bases respectively, with 14 bases between them. This CDR3 is CAIMTGDGYTF. Written as DNA, the CDR3 is TGTGCCATAATGACAGGAGACGGCTACACCTTC.